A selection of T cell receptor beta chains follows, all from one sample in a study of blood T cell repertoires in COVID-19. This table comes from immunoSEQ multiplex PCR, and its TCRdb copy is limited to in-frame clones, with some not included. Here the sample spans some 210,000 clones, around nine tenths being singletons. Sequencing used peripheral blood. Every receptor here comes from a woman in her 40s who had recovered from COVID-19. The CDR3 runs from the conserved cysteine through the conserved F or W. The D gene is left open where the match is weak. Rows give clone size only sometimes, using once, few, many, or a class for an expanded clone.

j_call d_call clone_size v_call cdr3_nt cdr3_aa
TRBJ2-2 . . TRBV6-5 TGTGCCAGCAGTTACCGGAGAAGTGGCACCGGGGAGCTGTTTTTT CASSYRRSGTGELFF
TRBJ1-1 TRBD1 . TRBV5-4 TGTGCCAGCGGAATGACAGGGTCGAACACTGAAGCTTTCTTT CASGMTGSNTEAFF
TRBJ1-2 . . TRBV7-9 TGTGCCAGCAGCCTACAGGGTGAGATGCGGGGCTACACCTTC CASSLQGEMRGYTF
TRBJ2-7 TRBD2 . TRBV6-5 TGTGCCAGCAGTCGTAGCGGGAGGCGAGGCGAGCAGTACTTC CASSRSGRRGEQYF
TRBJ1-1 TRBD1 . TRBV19 TGTGCCAGTAGTATAACGGGACAGCAGAACACTGAAGCTTTCTTT CASSITGQQNTEAFF
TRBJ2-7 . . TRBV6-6 TGTGCCACCTCTTTTTTGCGCTCCTACGAGCAGTACTTC CATSFLRSYEQYF
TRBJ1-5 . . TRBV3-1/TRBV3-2 TGTGCCAGCAGCCCCCGCTTCGAGAGGAGGCGACAGCCCCAGCATTTT CASSPRFERRRQPQHF
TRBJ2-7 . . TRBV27 TGTGCCAGCAGTCTGGACTTAAGCTACGAGCAGTACTTC CASSLDLSYEQYF
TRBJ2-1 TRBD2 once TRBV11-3 TGTGCCAGCAGCCGTAGCGGGTCCAATGAGCAGTTCTTC CASSRSGSNEQFF
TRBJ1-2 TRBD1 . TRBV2 TGTGCCAGCAGGGAAGGGACAGGGAGCTCGGGTGGCTACACCTTC CASREGTGSSGGYTF
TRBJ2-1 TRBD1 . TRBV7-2 TGTGCCAGCAGCTTCAGGGGGCCGAGCTCCTACAATGAGCAGTTCTTC CASSFRGPSSYNEQFF
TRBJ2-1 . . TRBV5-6 TGTGCCAGCAGCCCCGGGGTGGGAGACTCCTACAATGAGCAGTTCTTC CASSPGVGDSYNEQFF
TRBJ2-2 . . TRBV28 TGTGCCAGCAGTCCGACAGGTTCCGGGGAGCTGTTTTTT CASSPTGSGELFF
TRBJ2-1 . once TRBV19 TGTGCCAGTAGTATTATCTTGCTATCCGGCAGGTACAATGAGCAGTTCTTC CASSIILLSGRYNEQFF
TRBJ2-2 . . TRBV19 TGTGCCAGTAGTATAGCGATGTTAACCGGGAGCACCGGGGAGCTGTTTTTT CASSIAMLTGSTGELFF
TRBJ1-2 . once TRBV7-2 TGTGCCAGCAGCTTGAACGGGGTGGAGGGTGGCTACACCTTC CASSLNGVEGGYTF
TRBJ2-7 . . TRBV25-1 TGTGCCAGCAGTCAGCGAGGTCGCTACGAGCAGTACTTC CASSQRGRYEQYF
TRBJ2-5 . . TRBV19 TGTGCCAGTAGCACGGGGGACGGAGAGACCCAGTACTTC CASSTGDGETQYF
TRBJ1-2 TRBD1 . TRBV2 TGTGCCACCACCGGACAGGGGTCGAGTGGCTACACCTTC CATTGQGSSGYTF
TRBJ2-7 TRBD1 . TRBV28 TGTGCCATCCAACCTGACAGGGTTTCGGACGAGCAGTACTTC CAIQPDRVSDEQYF
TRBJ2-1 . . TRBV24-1 TGTGCCACCAGTGACCGTTATGAGCAGTTCTTC CATSDRYEQFF
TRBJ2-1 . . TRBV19 TGTGCCAGTAGTATAGGGGCAGGAAGGGGGTATGAGCAGTTCTTC CASSIGAGRGYEQFF
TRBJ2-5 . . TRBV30 TGTGCCTGGGGTCTCCGTGAGACCCAGTACTTC CAWGLRETQYF
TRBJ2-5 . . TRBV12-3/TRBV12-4 TGTGCCAGCAGCCATGGACAGAGAGAGACCCAGTACTTC CASSHGQRETQYF
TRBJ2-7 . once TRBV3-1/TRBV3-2 TGTGCCAGCAGCCAAATAGCGTCGAACTCCTACGAGCAGTACTTC CASSQIASNSYEQYF
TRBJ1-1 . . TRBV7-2 TGTGCCAGCAGCTTGGGGCAGGTCAACACTGAAGCTTTCTTT CASSLGQVNTEAFF
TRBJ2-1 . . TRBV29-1 TGCAGCGTTGAGGTTTCCGGGACTCCTTCCCCCTGGCTTAGTAATGAGCAGTTCTTC CSVEVSGTPSPWLSNEQFF
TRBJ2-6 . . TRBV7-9 TGTGCCAGCAGTCTTAGCTCTGGGGCCAACGTCCTGACTTTC CASSLSSGANVLTF
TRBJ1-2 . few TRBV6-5 TGTGCCAGCAGGGACGGGACACTGAATGGCTACACCTTC CASRDGTLNGYTF
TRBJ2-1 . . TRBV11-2 TGTGCCAGCAGCCGGGGCGGAGGGGGCCTATACAATGAGCAGTTCTTC CASSRGGGGLYNEQFF
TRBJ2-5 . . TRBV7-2 TGTGCCAGCAGCTTATCGCGGGAACGTGTTGAGACCCAGTACTTC CASSLSRERVETQYF
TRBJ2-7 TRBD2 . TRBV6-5 TGTGCCAGCAGTTCGGGAGTAGCGGGGAACGAGCAGTACTTC CASSSGVAGNEQYF
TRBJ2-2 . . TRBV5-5 TGTGCCAGCAGCATAACAGGCCGCTCCGGGGAGCTGTTTTTT CASSITGRSGELFF
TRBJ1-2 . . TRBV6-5 TGTGCCAGCAGAATACAGGGTGTTCCTGGCTACACCTTC CASRIQGVPGYTF
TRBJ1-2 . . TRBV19 TGTGCCAGCCAGTCGGCGGGGTTCTATGGCTACACCTTC CASQSAGFYGYTF
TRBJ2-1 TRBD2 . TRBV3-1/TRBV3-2 TGTGCCAGCAGCCAAGGACTAGCGGAAAGGACTGAGCAGTTCTTC CASSQGLAERTEQFF
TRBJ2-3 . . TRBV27 TGTGCCAGCGGTCTAATTCTGGCAGATACGCAGTATTTT CASGLILADTQYF
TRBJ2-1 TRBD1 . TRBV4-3 TGCGCCAGCAGCCAAGATCTCTACGGGACAGGGGATGCGAGTGAGCAGTTCTTC CASSQDLYGTGDASEQFF
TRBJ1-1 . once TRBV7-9 TGTGCCAGCAGCTCCCCTACGAGCGCTGAGCCTTTCTTT CASSSPTSAEPFF
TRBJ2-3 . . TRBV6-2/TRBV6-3 TGTGCCAGCAGTTACAGACTGACAGATACGCAGTATTTT CASSYRLTDTQYF
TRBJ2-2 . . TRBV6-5 TGTGCCAGCCTGATCGGGCCGGGGAGCACCGGGGAGCTGTTTTTT CASLIGPGSTGELFF
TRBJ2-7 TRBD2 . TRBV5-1 TGCGCCAGCAGCTTCCTAGCGGGAGGGCCATTAGACTCCTACGAGCAGTACTTC CASSFLAGGPLDSYEQYF
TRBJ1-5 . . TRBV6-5 TGTGCCAGCAGTACCATACAGGGAGGGAATCAGCCCCAGCATTTT CASSTIQGGNQPQHF
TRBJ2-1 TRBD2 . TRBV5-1 TGCGCCAGCAGCTTGCCCGGGACTAGTAAATCGTCATCCAATGAGCAGTTCTTC CASSLPGTSKSSSNEQFF
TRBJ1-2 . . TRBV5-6 TGTGCCAGCAGCTTGCGTACAGGGCAGAATGGCTACACCTTC CASSLRTGQNGYTF
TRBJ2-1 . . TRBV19 TGTGCCAGTAGTATTCAAGCTAGTTGGGAGCAGTTCTTC CASSIQASWEQFF
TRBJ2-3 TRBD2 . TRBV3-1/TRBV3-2 TGTGCCAGCAGCCTCATAGCGGGAGCCCCCACAGATACGCAGTATTTT CASSLIAGAPTDTQYF
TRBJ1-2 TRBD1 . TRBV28 TGTGCCAGCAGTTTGGGACAGGGTCTAGACTATGGCTACACCTTC CASSLGQGLDYGYTF